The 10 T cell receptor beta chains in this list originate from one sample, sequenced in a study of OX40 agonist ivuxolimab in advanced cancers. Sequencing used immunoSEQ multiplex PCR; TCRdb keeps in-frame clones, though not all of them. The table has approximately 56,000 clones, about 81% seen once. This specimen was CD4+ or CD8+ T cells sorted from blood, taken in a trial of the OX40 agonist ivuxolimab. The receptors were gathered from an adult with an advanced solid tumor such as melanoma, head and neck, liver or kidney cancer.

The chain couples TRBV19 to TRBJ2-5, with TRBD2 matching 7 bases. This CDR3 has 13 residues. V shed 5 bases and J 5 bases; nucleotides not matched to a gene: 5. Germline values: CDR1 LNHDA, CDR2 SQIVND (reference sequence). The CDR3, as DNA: TGTGCCAGTAGTTTCCTCGGGGGGGAGACCCAGTACTTC. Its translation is CASSFLGGETQYF.

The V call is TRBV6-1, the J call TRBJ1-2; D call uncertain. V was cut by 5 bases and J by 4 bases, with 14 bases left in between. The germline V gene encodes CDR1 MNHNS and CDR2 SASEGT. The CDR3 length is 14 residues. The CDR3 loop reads CASSRDPEGYGYTF. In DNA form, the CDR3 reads TGTGCCAGCAGTCGAGACCCGGAGGGCTATGGCTACACCTTC.

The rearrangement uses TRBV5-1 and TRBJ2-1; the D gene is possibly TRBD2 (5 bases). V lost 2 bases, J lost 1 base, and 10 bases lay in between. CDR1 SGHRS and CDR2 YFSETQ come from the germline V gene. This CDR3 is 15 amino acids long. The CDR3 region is CASSFPRGSYNEQFF. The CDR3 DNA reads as TGCGCCAGCAGCTTCCCTCGGGGATCCTACAATGAGCAGTTCTTC. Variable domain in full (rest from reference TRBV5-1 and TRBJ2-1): KAGVTQTPRYLIKTRGQQVTLSCSPISGHRSVSWYQQTPGQGLQFLFEYFSETQRNKGNFPGRFSGRQFSNSRSEMNVSTLELGDSALYLCASSFPRGSYNEQFFGPGTRLTVL.

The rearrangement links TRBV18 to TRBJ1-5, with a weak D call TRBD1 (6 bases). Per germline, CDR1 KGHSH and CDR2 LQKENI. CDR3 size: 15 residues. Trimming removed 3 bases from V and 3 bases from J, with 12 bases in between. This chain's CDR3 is CASSPVTGNNQPQHF. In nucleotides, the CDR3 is TGTGCCAGCTCACCGGTCACAGGGAACAATCAGCCCCAGCATTTT.

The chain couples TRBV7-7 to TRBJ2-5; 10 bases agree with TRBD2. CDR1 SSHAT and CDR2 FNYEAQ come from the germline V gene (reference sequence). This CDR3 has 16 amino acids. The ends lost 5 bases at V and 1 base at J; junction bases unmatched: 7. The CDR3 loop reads CASSSTSGAFQETQYF. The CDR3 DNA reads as TGTGCCAGCAGCAGTACTAGCGGGGCTTTCCAAGAGACCCAGTACTTC.

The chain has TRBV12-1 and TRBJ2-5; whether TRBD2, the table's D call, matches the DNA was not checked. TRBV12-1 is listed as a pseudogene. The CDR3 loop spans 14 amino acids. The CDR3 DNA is TGTGCCAGCCCCTGGGGGGGACGCAAAGAGACCCAGTACTTC. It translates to CASPWGGRKETQYF.

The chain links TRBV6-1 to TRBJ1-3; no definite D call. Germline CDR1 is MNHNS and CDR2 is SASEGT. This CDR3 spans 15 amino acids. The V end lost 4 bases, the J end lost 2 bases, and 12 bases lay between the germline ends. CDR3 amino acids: CASSAPTVPGNTIYF. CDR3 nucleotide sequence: TGTGCCAGCAGTGCCCCGACGGTACCTGGAAACACCATATATTTT.

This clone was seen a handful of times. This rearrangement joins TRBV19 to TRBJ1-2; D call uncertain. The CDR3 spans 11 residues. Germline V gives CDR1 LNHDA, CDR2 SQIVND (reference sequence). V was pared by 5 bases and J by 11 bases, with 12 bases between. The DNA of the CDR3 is TGTGCCAGTAGTGCGACAACGGGATACACCTTC. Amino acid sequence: CASSATTGYTF.

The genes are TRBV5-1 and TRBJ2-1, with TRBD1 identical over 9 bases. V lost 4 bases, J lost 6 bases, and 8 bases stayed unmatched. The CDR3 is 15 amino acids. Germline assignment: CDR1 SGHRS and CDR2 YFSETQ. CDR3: CASSGTGLNLNEQFF. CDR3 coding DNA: TGCGCCAGCAGCGGGACAGGGTTAAACCTCAATGAGCAGTTCTTC.

This CDR3 reads CATNRVEEQYF. CDR3 sequence (DNA): TGTGCCACCAACAGGGTCGAGGAGCAGTACTTC. This sequence joins TRBV6-1 and TRBJ2-7; TRBD1 might be the D (6 bases). The ends were cut back, 10 bases at V and 7 bases at J, with 14 bases in the middle. This CDR3 spans 11 amino acids. CDR1 is MNHNS, CDR2 SASEGT, per germline.